Sequencing of this T cell receptor (beta chain) was carried out in a study of blood T cell repertoires in COVID-19. Study as a whole: PBMCs, B-cell-depleted T cells, or T cells were the source of the cDNA or gDNA that made up the material.

Produced via immunoSEQ multiplex PCR; TCRdb's table is partial and in-frame only. This table holds fewer than 150,000 clones, less than 85% found once. The specimen sequenced was peripheral blood. This clonotype was sampled from a man aged 50-59 years with acute or convalescent COVID-19.

The CDR3 protein is CASSVVVGYPLSYEQYF. CDR3 nucleotides: TGTGCCAGCAGCGTAGTCGTCGGGTACCCTCTCTCCTACGAGCAGTACTTC. The V call is TRBV9, the J call TRBJ2-7; D is undetermined. The V end was cut by 0 bases, the J end by 0 bases, with 16 bases between. Looked up from germline, CDR1 is SGDLS and CDR2 is YYNGEE. The CDR3 has 17 residues.